This TCR beta chain was observed in a study of Ad26.COV2.S vaccination and SARS-CoV-2 variants. As to treatment: about 20 received Ad26.COV2.S at low or high dose, single or two shots; 5 received placebo; per-sample allocation not given. Samples came from day 63 after the first vaccine or placebo injection. Method: immunoSEQ multiplex PCR; TCRdb's copy keeps in-frame clones and lacks some. Of about 460,000 clones listed, about 88% are singletons. This material consisted of peripheral blood, taken in a trial of Ad26.COV2.S vaccine versus placebo. This receptor was taken from a person aged 18 to 65 who received the Ad26.COV2.S COVID-19 vaccine or a placebo.

The DNA of the CDR3 is TGTGCCAGCAGTGGCCGGACCTGGAGCACCGGGGAGCTGTTTTTT. The encoded protein is CASSGRTWSTGELFF. The V call is TRBV25-1, the J call TRBJ2-2, with D hard to call. This CDR3 is built from 15 residues. The germline CDR1 and CDR2 sequences are MGHDK and SYGVNS. The V gene lost 4 bases and the J gene lost 4 bases, with 13 bases spanning the gap.